Described below is a single TCR beta chain sequence and its context. CDR1 and CDR2 from the germline V gene are LNHDA and SQIVND (reference sequence). This CDR3 has 15 residues. V lost 3 bases, J lost 0 bases, and 9 bases lay in between. Produced via immunoSEQ multiplex PCR; TCRdb's table is partial and in-frame only. The top ten clones hold over 1% of a sample with over 60,000 clones, more than 75% of them seen once. The data stem from a study of blood T cell repertoires in COVID-19. As for the study in general: PBMCs, B-cell-depleted T cells, or T cells provided the cDNA or gDNA that made up the material.

The TCR sequence derives from a man in his sixties with acute or convalescent COVID-19. The sequenced sample was peripheral blood. The chain employs TRBV19 and TRBJ2-1; unclear D gene. The CDR3 protein is CASSMLSGSYNEQFF. CDR3 DNA: TGTGCCAGTAGTATGCTCTCCGGCTCCTACAATGAGCAGTTCTTC.